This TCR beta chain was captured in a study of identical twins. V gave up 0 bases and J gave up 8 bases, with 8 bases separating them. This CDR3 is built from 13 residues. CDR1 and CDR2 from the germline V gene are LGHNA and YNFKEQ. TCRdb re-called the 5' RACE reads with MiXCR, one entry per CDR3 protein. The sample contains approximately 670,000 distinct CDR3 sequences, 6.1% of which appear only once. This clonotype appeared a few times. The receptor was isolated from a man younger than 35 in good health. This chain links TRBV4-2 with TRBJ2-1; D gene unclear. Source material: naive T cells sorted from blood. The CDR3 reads CASSQERQDEQFF. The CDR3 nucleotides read TGTGCCAGCAGCCAAGAACGCCAGGATGAGCAGTTCTTC.